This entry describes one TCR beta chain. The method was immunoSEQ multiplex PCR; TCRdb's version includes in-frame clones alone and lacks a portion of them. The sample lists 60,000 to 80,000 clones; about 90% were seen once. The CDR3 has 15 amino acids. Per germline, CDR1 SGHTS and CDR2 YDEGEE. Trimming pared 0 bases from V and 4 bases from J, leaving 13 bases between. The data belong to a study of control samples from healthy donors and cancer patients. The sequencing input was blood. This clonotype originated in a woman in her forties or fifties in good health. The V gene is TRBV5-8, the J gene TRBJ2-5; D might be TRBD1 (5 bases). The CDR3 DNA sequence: TGTGCCAGCAGCTTGGGGGCCAGACAGACAGAGACCCAGTACTTC. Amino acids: CASSLGARQTETQYF.